These 20 T cell receptor beta chains came from one sample sequenced in a study of cytomegalovirus exposure and HLA in healthy donors (dated by TCRdb to 2016 to 2017). Library construction relied on the immunoSEQ multiplex PCR assay. This is the immuneACCESS table as TCRdb keeps it, with only in-frame sequences that have V and J called. A part of the clones is gone; compared with another copy, unresolved V genes explain less than half, and the rest is unexplained. Within this sample are 100,000 to 150,000 clones, with about 94% of them counted one time only. Jointly, the top ten make up around 1.3% of the sample. The sequenced sample consisted of PBMCs. The source is a woman aged 18-35 years in good health and CMV-seronegative.

CDR3 sequence reads: CASSFSGVFGYTF. CDR3 bases: TGTGCCAGCAGCTTTTCAGGGGTATTTGGCTACACCTTC. This chain links TRBV11-2 with TRBJ1-2, with D possibly being TRBD1 (6 bases). The germline CDR1 and CDR2 sequences are SGHAT and FQNNGV. Trimming stripped 3 bases from V and 7 bases from J, with 12 bases between. There are 13 residues in the CDR3.

Only a few counts were recorded for this clone. The chain recombines TRBV2 with TRBJ1-2; D is ambiguous. V lost 3 bases and J lost 2, with 7 bases in between. The CDR3 is 13 amino acids. Germline V gives CDR1 SNHLY, CDR2 FYNNEI. DNA of the CDR3: TGTGCCAGCAGTGATCGCGGAAACTATGGCTACACCTTC. As protein: CASSDRGNYGYTF.

The chain employs TRBV18 and TRBJ2-3, with D uncertain. The CDR3 is made up of 15 amino acids. Trimming took off 3 bases at V and 2 bases at J, with 12 bases between the two ends. In germline, CDR1 is KGHSH, CDR2 LQKENI. Here the CDR3 DNA reads TGTGCCAGCTCACCGGCACCCCAGATCACAGATACGCAGTATTTT. This encodes CASSPAPQITDTQYF.

The rearrangement links TRBV18 to TRBJ2-7; D unresolved. The V end lost 1 base, the J end lost 3 bases, and 7 bases lay between the germline ends. Germline V gene sequence: CDR1 KGHSH, CDR2 LQKENI. There are 13 residues in the CDR3. The CDR3 here is CASSPQASYEQYF. The CDR3 nucleotides read TGTGCCAGCTCACCACAGGCTAGCTACGAGCAGTACTTC.

The chain links TRBV5-1 to TRBJ1-2, with TRBD1 matching over 7 bases. Germline CDR1 reads SGHRS; CDR2 reads YFSETQ. The J segment lost 4 bases and the V segment lost 3 bases, leaving 12 bases of the junction unmatched. This CDR3 comprises 16 residues. The CDR3 DNA sequence: TGCGCCAGCAGCTCGCCCTCAACCGGGACAGTCTATGGCTACACCTTC. Its protein is CASSSPSTGTVYGYTF.

The V call is TRBV11-2, the J call TRBJ2-7; 8 bases line up with TRBD2. J was trimmed by 5 bases and V by 1 base; bases with no gene match: 4. Germline lookup yields CDR1 SGHAT and CDR2 FQNNGV. The CDR3 loop spans 14 amino acids. This chain's CDR3 is CASSLGVSGDEQYF. The CDR3 bases are TGTGCCAGCAGCTTAGGGGTTAGCGGGGACGAGCAGTACTTC.

V is TRBV7-9 and J is TRBJ1-1, with D maybe TRBD1 (6 bases). The germline gives CDR1 SEHNR, CDR2 FQNEAQ (reference sequence). V lost 5 bases to trimming and J lost 1 base, with 8 bases between them. The CDR3 runs to 13 residues. The CDR3 protein is CASSLQGNTEAFF. DNA of the CDR3: TGTGCCAGCAGCCTACAGGGGAACACTGAAGCTTTCTTT.

The count of this clone is one. The J gene is TRBJ2-6, the V gene TRBV30; 9 nucleotides match TRBD1. Germline V lookup: CDR1 GTSNPN, CDR2 SVGIG (reference sequence). With 3 bases clipped from V and 2 bases from J, the junction kept 8 bases outside the gene matches. This CDR3 comprises 17 residues. CDR3 region: CAWRAKTGGPGANVLTF. For the CDR3, the DNA is TGTGCCTGGAGGGCAAAGACAGGGGGACCTGGGGCCAACGTCCTGACTTTC.

V gene TRBV18 combines with J gene TRBJ1-1; 7 bases match TRBD1. Losses at the gene ends were 3 bases for V and 4 bases for J; bases not matched to a gene: 11. CDR1 KGHSH and CDR2 LQKENI come from the germline V gene. CDR3 size: 16 residues. The CDR3 spells CASSPTAGQDITEAFF. The CDR3 DNA sequence: TGTGCCAGCTCACCGACCGCTGGACAGGATATCACTGAAGCTTTCTTT. Complete variable domain (other parts from reference TRBV18 and TRBJ1-1): NAGVMQNPRHLVRRRGQEARLRCSPMKGHSHVYWYRQLPEEGLKFMVYLQKENIIDESGMPKERFSAEFPKEGPSILRIQQVVRGDSAAYFCASSPTAGQDITEAFFGQGTRLTVV.

This chain joins TRBV4-1 and TRBJ1-2; tentative D call: TRBD1 (5 bases). V shed 3 bases and J shed 1 base, with 9 bases lying between them. The CDR3 spans 14 residues. Germline CDR1 and CDR2: MGHRA and YSYEKL. For the CDR3, the DNA is TGCGCCAGCAGCCAGAGGGGAGGTAACTATGGCTACACCTTC. Its translation: CASSQRGGNYGYTF.

With respect to this clone: The sample has other DNA sequences that encode this CDR3 too. The chain couples TRBV7-2 to TRBJ2-5; D is uncertain. Germline V gene sequence: CDR1 SGHTA, CDR2 FQGNSA. Trimming shortened V by 1 base and J by 2 bases, and 8 bases separated the two germline ends. The CDR3 is 14 amino acids. CDR3 loop: CASSLGSLQETQYF. The CDR3 nucleotides read TGTGCCAGCAGCTTAGGCTCCCTACAAGAGACCCAGTACTTC. Filled out from reference TRBV7-2 and TRBJ2-5, the complete variable domain reads GAGVSQSPSNKVTEKGKDVELRCDPISGHTALYWYRQSLGQGLEFLIYFQGNSAPDKSGLPSDRFSAERTGGSVSTLTIQRTQQEDSAVYLCASSLGSLQETQYFGPGTRLLVL.

This clone was observed once. This sequence joins TRBV28 and TRBJ2-7; possibly TRBD1 for D (5 bases). The CDR3 is 15 amino acids. Trimming cost V 7 bases and J 2 bases, with 18 bases left between them. Germline V gene data show CDR1 as MDHEN and CDR2 as SYDVKM. The CDR3 DNA follows: TGTGCCAGCATCCTTAGGGCAGGGTTGGCCTACGAGCAGTACTTC. Protein product: CASILRAGLAYEQYF. Supplemented by reference TRBV28 and TRBJ2-7, the full variable domain reads DVKVTQSSRYLVKRTGEKVFLECVQDMDHENMFWYRQDPGLGLRLIYFSYDVKMKEKGDIPEGYSVSREKKERFSLILESASTNQTSMYLCASILRAGLAYEQYFGPGTRLTVT.

In this sample, this clone turned up a few times. The V call is TRBV4-1, the J call TRBJ2-2, with D maybe TRBD1 (5 bases). V was cut by 6 bases and J by 2 bases, with 19 bases left in between. The CDR3 contains 17 residues. Germline values: CDR1 MGHRA, CDR2 YSYEKL. Written as DNA, the CDR3 is TGCGCCAGCAGTTCTGGCCGGCGGACACCAAACACCGGGGAGCTGTTTTTT. Its protein is CASSSGRRTPNTGELFF.

This sequence joins TRBV14 and TRBJ2-5, with D possibly matching TRBD2 (5 bases). CDR1 and CDR2 (germline): SGHDN, FVKESK. The CDR3 sequence is 13 residues long. V shed 3 bases and J shed 1 base, with 6 bases lying between them. This CDR3 is CASSQRAQETQYF. The CDR3 DNA sequence: TGTGCCAGCAGCCAGAGGGCCCAAGAGACCCAGTACTTC.

In this sample, this clone turned up once. This chain connects TRBV9 to TRBJ2-3; D not resolved. The germline CDR1 and CDR2 sequences are SGDLS and YYNGEE. The CDR3 consists of 15 residues. V was pared by 1 base and J by 2 bases, with 11 bases between. The CDR3 region is CASSVSELDTDTQYF. The CDR3 nucleotides read TGTGCCAGCAGCGTATCCGAACTCGACACAGATACGCAGTATTTT.

The genes are TRBV4-1 and TRBJ1-5; the D gene is possibly TRBD1 (6 bases). V was clipped by 4 bases and J by 3 bases, with 10 bases between them. This CDR3 has 14 amino acids. Germline loops: CDR1 MGHRA, CDR2 YSYEKL. In DNA form, the CDR3 reads TGCGCCAGCAGCCTGGCAGGGGCCAATCAGCCCCAGCATTTT. Translating gives CASSLAGANQPQHF.

The chain carries TRBV30 and TRBJ1-5; TRBD1 might be the D (6 bases). The CDR3 loop spans 14 amino acids. Germline V gene lookup returns CDR1 GTSNPN and CDR2 SVGIG (reference sequence). Trimming stripped 2 bases from V and 3 bases from J, with 11 bases between. The chain's CDR3 is CAWSHGQTNQPQHF. The CDR3 coding sequence is TGTGCCTGGAGTCATGGACAGACCAATCAGCCCCAGCATTTT.

This chain joins TRBV19 and TRBJ2-3; TRBD2 agrees at 9 bases. There are 16 residues in the CDR3. The germline CDR1 and CDR2 sequences are LNHDA and SQIVND (reference sequence). V lost 4 bases and J lost 3; bases outside the gene matches: 8. CDR3 sequence (DNA): TGTGCCAGTAGTAAAGGGAGAAGCGGGGGGACAGATACGCAGTATTTT. As protein: CASSKGRSGGTDTQYF. The full variable domain, rest sourced from reference TRBV19 and TRBJ2-3, is DGGITQSPKYLFRKEGQNVTLSCEQNLNHDAMYWYRQDPGQGLRLIYYSQIVNDFQKGDIAEGYSVSREKKESFPLTVTSAQKNPTAFYLCASSKGRSGGTDTQYFGPGTRLTVL.

The chain recombines TRBV9 with TRBJ2-1, with D possibly TRBD2 on 7 matching bases. The V gene's germline CDR1 is SGDLS and CDR2 YYNGEE. Trimming left V 2 bases short and J 4 bases short, with 13 bases between. The CDR3 runs to 15 residues. The CDR3 DNA follows: TGTGCCAGCAGCGTGGCGGGGGCCACTTACAATGAGCAGTTCTTC. Translated, it gives CASSVAGATYNEQFF.

The chain carries TRBV28 and TRBJ2-7; the D gene is possibly TRBD1 (7 bases). The CDR3 is 15 residues long. The germline V and J ends were trimmed by 4 bases and 0 bases, with 13 bases remaining between them. Germline CDR1 MDHEN, CDR2 SYDVKM. Here the CDR3 DNA reads TGTGCCAGCAGTTCGGCGGGGACAGACTCCTACGAGCAGTACTTC. It yields the protein CASSSAGTDSYEQYF.